This entry describes one TCR beta chain. Its antigen is unidentified. Sequence at one end of the junction differs from germline and may be a read error. The sample originates from a study of blood T cells in healthy people across ages. Sample-barcoded 5' priming and a J-beta primer mix drove a second PCR of about 7 to 11 cycles. TCRdb re-analysed the 5' RACE reads in MiXCR, keeping a single row per CDR3 protein. The sample holds over 600,000 distinct CDR3 sequences; 35% to 60% are singletons and the top ten take about a sixth. There were healthy Caucasian individuals from Russia, aged roughly 6 to 90, serving as donors. The study's findings and limits: The study lacked donor CMV status, which possibly confounded expanded clonotype changes.

The CDR3 loop spans 13 amino acids. Germline loops: CDR1 SGHAT, CDR2 FQDESV (reference sequence). The chain recombines TRBV11-1 with TRBJ2-5, with D perhaps TRBD2 (6 bases). The clonotype originates from a man older than 75 in good health. The sequencing input was blood. The DNA for the CDR3 is TGTGCCAGCAGTCGAGCGGGCCAAAAGACCCAGTACTTC. As protein: CASSRAGQKTQYF.